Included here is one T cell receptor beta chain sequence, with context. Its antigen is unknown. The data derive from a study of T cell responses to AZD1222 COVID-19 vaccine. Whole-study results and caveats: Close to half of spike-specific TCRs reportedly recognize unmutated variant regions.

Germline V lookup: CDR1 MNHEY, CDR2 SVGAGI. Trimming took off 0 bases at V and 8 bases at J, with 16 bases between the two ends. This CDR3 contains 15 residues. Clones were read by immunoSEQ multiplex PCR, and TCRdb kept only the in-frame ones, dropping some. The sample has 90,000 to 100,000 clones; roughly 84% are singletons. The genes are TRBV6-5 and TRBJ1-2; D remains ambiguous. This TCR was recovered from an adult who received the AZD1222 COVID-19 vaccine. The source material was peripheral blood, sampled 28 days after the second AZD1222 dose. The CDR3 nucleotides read TGTGCCAGCAGTTACTCGACTCAAGGAAATGGAGGCTACACCTTC. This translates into CASSYSTQGNGGYTF.